Given below is one T cell receptor (beta chain) in context. The data were obtained in a study of cytomegalovirus exposure and HLA in healthy donors. A multiplex PCR was run with 60 Vbeta primers and 13 Jbeta primers. Assay: immunoSEQ multiplex PCR; the TCRdb copy retains only in-frame clones and omits some. The sample has over 150,000 clones, 70% to 80% seen once. With 5 bases clipped from V and 4 bases from J, the junction kept 8 bases outside the gene matches. CDR1 and CDR2 from the germline V gene are SEHNR and FQNEAQ (reference sequence). The CDR3 length is 16 residues. Sequenced sample: PBMCs. This chain links TRBV7-9 with TRBJ2-1; TRBD2 matches at 10 bases. This sequence was found in a woman aged 25 to 39 in good health and CMV-seronegative. CDR3 nucleotides: TGTGCCAGCAGCCCCTCCGGGACTAGCGAATACAATGAGCAGTTCTTC. Translation gives CASSPSGTSEYNEQFF.